The 9 T cell receptor beta chains below come from one sample, sequenced in a study of CD8+ T cells in alopecia areata. Sequencing templates came from extracted RNA that was reverse transcribed into cDNA. TCRdb's copy holds only in-frame clones and misses some; the assay was immunoSEQ multiplex PCR. The table has 120,000 or so clones, about 50% seen once. The specimen was NKG2D-low CD8+ T cells sorted from blood. These receptors all come from a human donor with alopecia areata.

The chain recombines TRBV20-1 with TRBJ2-2; D is unresolved. The V and J ends lost 6 bases and 7 bases respectively, with 9 bases between them. CDR1 is DFQATT and CDR2 is SNEGSKA in the germline V gene (reference sequence). The CDR3 totals 11 residues. The chain's CDR3 is CSAQLLGELFF. CDR3 bases: TGCAGTGCCCAACTCCTCGGGGAGCTGTTTTTT.

V and J are TRBV29-1 and TRBJ1-2; D call uncertain. V was trimmed by 4 bases and J by 6 bases, leaving 15 bases between them. Germline V gene sequence: CDR1 SQVTM, CDR2 ANQGSEA. The CDR3 runs to 13 residues. The CDR3 sequence is CSVVTEGSNGYTF. The CDR3 DNA reads TGCAGCGTTGTTACTGAGGGAAGTAATGGCTACACCTTC.

This clone was seen only a few times. This CDR3 is also generated by other DNA sequences in the sample. The chain carries TRBV30 and TRBJ2-7; no definite D call. V shed 0 bases and J shed 3 bases, with 9 bases lying between them. CDR1 and CDR2 (germline): GTSNPN, SVGIG (reference sequence). There are 13 residues in the CDR3. CDR3: CAWSVDSDYEQYF. CDR3 nucleotide sequence: TGTGCCTGGAGTGTAGACTCAGACTACGAGCAGTACTTC.

The table lists this clone with a few counts. The chain carries TRBV29-1 and TRBJ2-7; 16 bases fit TRBD2. CDR1 and CDR2 (germline): SQVTM, ANQGSEA. J lost 4 bases, V lost 4 bases, and 4 bases had no gene match. This CDR3 is 15 amino acids long. CDR3 amino acids: CSVVGLAGGRYEQYF. CDR3 DNA: TGCAGCGTTGTGGGACTAGCGGGAGGGCGTTACGAGCAGTACTTC.

This clone was seen a few times. This chain uses TRBV29-1 with TRBJ1-2; 8 bases are shared with TRBD1. CDR1 and CDR2 (germline): SQVTM, ANQGSEA. V lost 7 bases to trimming and J lost 8 bases; unmatched junction nucleotides: 12. This CDR3 contains 13 residues. Written as DNA, the CDR3 is TGCAGCGCAGTAGACAGGGGCTCTTGGGGCTACACCTTC. Residues: CSAVDRGSWGYTF.

This clone came up a few times. The rearrangement uses TRBV27 and TRBJ2-5; D is tentatively TRBD1 or TRBD2 (6 bases each). Germline V gives CDR1 MNHEY, CDR2 SMNVEV (reference sequence). Deletions cut 8 bases from V and 4 bases from J, with 14 bases between. This CDR3 region has 13 residues. CDR3 sequence reads: CASSYEGGETQYF. The DNA for the CDR3 is TGTGCCAGCTCTTATGAGGGGGGAGAGACCCAGTACTTC.

The table lists this clone with a few counts. The chain combines TRBV29-1 with TRBJ1-1; 8 positions agree with TRBD1. The CDR3 sequence is 17 residues long. J lost 0 bases, V lost 7 bases, and 16 bases had no gene match. In germline, CDR1 is SQVTM, CDR2 ANQGSEA. The CDR3 here is CSAHKTGATSMNTEAFF. DNA for the CDR3: TGCAGCGCCCACAAGACAGGGGCGACGAGTATGAACACTGAAGCTTTCTTT.

This clone occurred once. This chain joins TRBV4-1 and TRBJ2-1, with D possibly being TRBD2 (6 bases). This CDR3 is 14 amino acids long. Trimming removed 1 base at V and 8 bases at J, with 12 bases between. Looked up from germline, CDR1 is MGHRA and CDR2 is YSYEKL. The CDR3 DNA reads as TGCGCCAGCAGCCAAGCATGGGGGGTACATGAGCAGTTCTTC. This translates into CASSQAWGVHEQFF.

This sequence joins TRBV11-2 and TRBJ2-7; D not resolved. Trimming pared 2 bases from V and 5 bases from J, leaving 4 bases between. Germline V gene data show CDR1 as SGHAT and CDR2 as FQNNGV. The CDR3 sequence is 11 residues long. The DNA for the CDR3 is TGTGCCAGCAGCTTATCTCACGAGCAGTACTTC. It codes for CASSLSHEQYF.